The source of this T cell receptor beta chain is a study of shared clonotypes between healthy human individuals. Whole-study results and caveats: Estimated richness values were generally larger in naive subsets than in memory subsets. Non-shared clonotypes were found to have lower generation probabilities than the clonotypes that were shared by all four of the sorted-subset donors.

In regard to this clone: Its antigen is unidentified.

Clones were sequenced by immunoSEQ multiplex PCR, and TCRdb holds only the in-frame ones, with some missing. The table lists about 1 million clones, roughly 70% of them singletons. CD4+ cell separation produced CD45RA+ naive and CD45RA-negative memory subsets. The CDR3 is 16 residues long. The source of this sequence is a man aged 18 to 29 in good health. The sequenced sample was memory CD4+ T cells sorted from blood. Noted subset: CD45RA-negative fraction. V and J are TRBV21-1 and TRBJ2-7; TRBD2, the table's D call, was not compared with the DNA. TRBV21-1 is labeled a pseudogene. The CDR3, as DNA: TGTGCCAGCAGAAAACCCCCTGCTAGCGGGATCTACGAGCAGTACTTC. This gives the protein CASRKPPASGIYEQYF.